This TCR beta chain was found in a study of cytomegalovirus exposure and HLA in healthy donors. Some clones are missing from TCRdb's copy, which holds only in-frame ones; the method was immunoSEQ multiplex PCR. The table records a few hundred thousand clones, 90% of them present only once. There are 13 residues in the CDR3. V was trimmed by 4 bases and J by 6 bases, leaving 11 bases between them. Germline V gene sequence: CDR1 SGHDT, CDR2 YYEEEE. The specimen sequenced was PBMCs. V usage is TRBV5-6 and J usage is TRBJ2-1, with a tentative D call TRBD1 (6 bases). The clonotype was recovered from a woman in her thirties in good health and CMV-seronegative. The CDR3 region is CASSIGQPNEQFF. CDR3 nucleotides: TGTGCCAGCAGCATAGGACAGCCCAATGAGCAGTTCTTC.